This T cell receptor (beta chain) is from a study of CD8+ T cells in alopecia areata. General study points: Many expanded lesional clones remained in scalp and blood on tofacitinib.

Specified treatment: oral pan-JAK inhibitor, 5-10 mg twice daily. Sequencing templates came from extracted RNA that was reverse transcribed into cDNA. TCRdb's copy holds only in-frame clones and misses some; the assay was immunoSEQ multiplex PCR. Of 180,000 or so clones in the sample, 50% to 65% were seen once. Notes on this clone: Antigen unknown.

Sample: CD8+ T cells sorted from blood, taken at week 24, from a patient treated with tofacitinib. The sequence derives from a human donor with alopecia areata.

The CDR3 reads CASSHSKGAQETQYF. The CDR3 DNA reads TGCGCCAGCAGCCATAGCAAGGGGGCTCAAGAGACCCAGTACTTC. The gene calls are TRBV4-3 and TRBJ2-5, with 7 bases that match TRBD1. The CDR3 covers 15 residues. V lost 3 bases and J lost 2; bases outside the gene matches: 6. Germline V gene sequence: CDR1 LGHNA, CDR2 YSLEER.